A selection of T cell receptor beta chains follows, all from one sample in a study of T cell changes during pregnancy in multiple sclerosis. Using immunoSEQ multiplex PCR, the repertoire was profiled, and TCRdb retains in-frame clones only, with some absent. The data hold 55,000 to 70,000 clones, with roughly 92% observed a single time. The sequencing here drew on CD8+ T cells from peripheral blood mononuclear cells, taken in the third trimester of pregnancy. The receptors were sampled from a female donor in good health, enrolled as a control in a pregnancy study. Each CDR3 is given with its conserved first and last residue. The order of the fields is clone size, D gene, J gene, V gene, CDR3 DNA, CDR3 protein. A D gene is named only where the DNA matches it firmly. Clone sizes are given selectively: once, few, many, or a class where the clone is expanded.

>-|-|TRBJ1-3|TRBV15
TGTGCCACCAGCAGAGAGCGGGGGCCGAACTCTGGAAACACCATATATTTT
CATSRERGPNSGNTIYF
>-|-|TRBJ2-7|TRBV30
TGTGCCTGGTTGGGGCAGAGCTCCTACGAGCAGTACTTC
CAWLGQSSYEQYF
>-|-|TRBJ1-3|TRBV7-2
TGTGCCAGCAGCTACTGGGGCGTCGGAAACACCATATATTTT
CASSYWGVGNTIYF
>-|-|TRBJ1-1|TRBV7-9
TGTGCCAGCAGCCCCAAACCCGAGCCTGAAGCTTTCTTT
CASSPKPEPEAFF
>-|-|TRBJ2-2|TRBV7-2
TGTGCCAGCAGCTACCAGACGGGAAACACCGGGGAGCTGTTTTTT
CASSYQTGNTGELFF
>-|-|TRBJ2-3|TRBV5-1
TGCGCCAGCAGCTGGGGGGGCGTCCTACGGAGCACAGATACGCAGTATTTT
CASSWGGVLRSTDTQYF
>once|-|TRBJ1-4|TRBV15
TGTGCCACCAGCGCTAGTGGAGGGACGGGTAATGAAAAACTGTTTTTT
CATSASGGTGNEKLFF
>-|TRBD1|TRBJ1-1|TRBV5-1
TGCGCCAGCAGCATGACACCCGGGACAGGGCTAAACTGGACCACTGAAGCTTTCTTT
CASSMTPGTGLNWTTEAFF
>-|-|TRBJ2-7|TRBV5-1
TGCGCCAGCAGCCCATTTGGGGGGACTCTTAATGACGAGCAGTACTTC
CASSPFGGTLNDEQYF
>-|-|TRBJ1-2|TRBV27
TGTGCCAGCAGGCGAAAACAGGGTTATGGCTACACCTTC
CASRRKQGYGYTF
>-|TRBD1|TRBJ2-7|TRBV9
TGTGCCAGCAGCGGACAGGGGGCCGCATCCTACGAGCAGTACTTC
CASSGQGAASYEQYF
>few|-|TRBJ2-5|TRBV30
TGTGCCTGGAGTTGGACAACCCAAGAGACCCAGTACTTC
CAWSWTTQETQYF
>-|TRBD1|TRBJ1-2|TRBV4-3
TGCGCCAGCAGCCAGGTTATGGACAGGGGGCGAGACAATAACTATGGCTACACCTTC
CASSQVMDRGRDNNYGYTF
>once|-|TRBJ1-2|TRBV28
TGTGCCAGCAGTTTTGGGGGGAGGGCCTATGGCTACACCTTC
CASSFGGRAYGYTF
>-|TRBD1|TRBJ2-7|TRBV5-1
TGCGCCAGCGGAGGACAGGGGGCTGGTGAGCAGTACTTC
CASGGQGAGEQYF
>-|-|TRBJ1-1|TRBV7-2
TGTGCCAGCAGCTTAGGAGGCACCAGAGAGTGGGAAGCTTTCTTT
CASSLGGTREWEAFF
>-|TRBD1|TRBJ2-1|TRBV6-6
TGTGCCAGCAGTTATGACAGGGATAGAGGTGAGCAGTTCTTC
CASSYDRDRGEQFF
>-|-|TRBJ1-5|TRBV19
TGTGCCAGTATCGCCGCTCTAACAGGGAATCAGCCCCAGCATTTT
CASIAALTGNQPQHF
>-|TRBD1|TRBJ1-4|TRBV13
TGTGCCAGCAGCTCAAGGACAGGGGGTAATGAAAAACTGTTTTTT
CASSSRTGGNEKLFF
>-|-|TRBJ2-7|TRBV27
TGTGCCAGCAGTTTTGGGGACACGTCCTACGAGCAGTACTTC
CASSFGDTSYEQYF
>-|TRBD2|TRBJ2-3|TRBV5-4
TGTGCCAGCAGCTTTACTAGCGGAAACACAGATACGCAGTATTTT
CASSFTSGNTDTQYF
>few|-|TRBJ2-7|TRBV30
TGTGCCTGGAGTGTACAAATCGGACAAGAACTGTACGAGCAGTACTTC
CAWSVQIGQELYEQYF
>once|TRBD1|TRBJ1-1|TRBV27
TGTGCCAGCAGGCTACTACAGGGGATGAACACTGAAGCTTTCTTT
CASRLLQGMNTEAFF
>-|-|TRBJ1-1|TRBV4-3
TGCGCCAGCAGCCTCGCGGACAGCAACACTGAAGCTTTCTTT
CASSLADSNTEAFF
>-|TRBD1|TRBJ1-3|TRBV29-1
TGCAGCGTAGAAGACAGGGCGCTCTCTGGAAACACCATATATTTT
CSVEDRALSGNTIYF
>-|TRBD2|TRBJ2-5|TRBV4-1
TGCGCCAGCAGCCAAGATCCTAGCGGGGGATCGGAGACCCAGTACTTC
CASSQDPSGGSETQYF
>-|TRBD1|TRBJ2-5|TRBV29-1
TGCAGCGTTGGGCCGGACCCGGGACAGACGTACCAAGAGACCCAGTACTTC
CSVGPDPGQTYQETQYF
>-|TRBD2|TRBJ2-1|TRBV15
TGTGCCACCAGCAGAGATAGGTCTAGCGGGGGCGATGAGCAGTTCTTC
CATSRDRSSGGDEQFF
>once|TRBD1|TRBJ2-7|TRBV4-1
TGCGCCAGCAGAGGGACAGGGCCCGACGAGCAGTACTTC
CASRGTGPDEQYF
>once|-|TRBJ2-7|TRBV30
TGTGCCTGGAGTGTGTTCTTAACCTACGAGCAGTACTTC
CAWSVFLTYEQYF
>-|TRBD2|TRBJ2-1|TRBV9
TGTGCCAGCAGCTCCTCTAGCGGGGGGACTGCAAAGCAGTTCTTC
CASSSSSGGTAKQFF
>-|TRBD1|TRBJ1-2|TRBV19
TGTGCCAGTAGTATAGATCTCGACAGGGGCTTCTATGGCTACACCTTC
CASSIDLDRGFYGYTF
>once|-|TRBJ1-1|TRBV5-4
TGTGCCAGCACCCTGGGGGGGTTGCCTGAAGCTTTCTTT
CASTLGGLPEAFF
>-|TRBD2|TRBJ2-7|TRBV27
TGTGCCAGCAGGGGACTAGCGGGGGGAACCTACCTCTCCTACGAGCAGTACTTC
CASRGLAGGTYLSYEQYF
>-|TRBD2|TRBJ2-3|TRBV6-5
TGTGCCAGCAGACGGACTAGCGGGGGGGCTTGGCCGCAGTATTTT
CASRRTSGGAWPQYF
>once|TRBD1|TRBJ1-5|TRBV30
TGTGCCTGGAGTTTGGGACAGGGAGGACAGCCCCAGCATTTT
CAWSLGQGGQPQHF
>-|-|TRBJ1-6|TRBV4-2
TGTGCCAGCAGCCAAGATAGATCCGGAGTCTATAATTCACCCCTCCACTTT
CASSQDRSGVYNSPLHF
>-|-|TRBJ2-1|TRBV7-9
TGTGCCAGCAGCAATCTCGAGGGTGAGCAGTTCTTC
CASSNLEGEQFF
>-|-|TRBJ2-7|TRBV27
TGTGCCAGCAGATCAGGCTACGAGCAGTACTTC
CASRSGYEQYF
>-|-|TRBJ1-1|TRBV9
TGTGCCAGCAGCCCACAGAAGAACACTGAAGCTTTCTTT
CASSPQKNTEAFF
>-|-|TRBJ2-7|TRBV9
TGTGCCAGCAGCGTAGGGGGAGTTAGCTCCTACGAGCAGTACTTC
CASSVGGVSSYEQYF
>-|TRBD1|TRBJ1-2|TRBV7-6
TGTGCCAGCAGCTCAGACAGGGCCCCCTATGGCTACACCTTC
CASSSDRAPYGYTF
>-|-|TRBJ1-1|TRBV14
TGTGCCAGCAGCCAAGAGGAAGTCGGGGAAGCTTTCTTT
CASSQEEVGEAFF
>once|-|TRBJ2-2|TRBV6-4
TGTGCCAGCAGTGACGGCGGCTCCGGGGAGCTGTTTTTT
CASSDGGSGELFF
>-|-|TRBJ2-3|TRBV4-3
TGCGCCAGCAGCCCATCATCGCAGGGGACAGATACGCAGTATTTT
CASSPSSQGTDTQYF
>-|-|TRBJ2-7|TRBV27
TGTGCCAGCAGTTTAGGCAGGAACTACGAGCAGTACTTC
CASSLGRNYEQYF